This T cell receptor (beta chain) was recovered during a study of OX40 agonist ivuxolimab in advanced cancers. Findings and caveats of the study: Expanded clones were, on average, more numerous in CD8+ T cells than in CD4+.

Profiling relied on immunoSEQ multiplex PCR, and the TCRdb table lists in-frame clones only, not all of them. The sample carries fewer than 65,000 clones, more than 85% recorded once. With regard to this clone: What it binds is not known.

V was clipped by 5 bases and J by 0 bases, with 15 bases between them. The length of the CDR3 is 16 residues. Germline CDR1 MDHEN, CDR2 SYDVKM. The chain combines TRBV28 with TRBJ2-3, with TRBD2 as a possible D gene (6 bases). This sequence was found in an adult with an advanced solid tumor such as melanoma, head and neck, liver or kidney cancer. The material sequenced was CD4+ or CD8+ T cells sorted from blood, taken in a trial of the OX40 agonist ivuxolimab. The CDR3 DNA is TGTGCCAGCAGTCTAGACGGGGGACCTAGCACAGATACGCAGTATTTT. Protein: CASSLDGGPSTDTQYF.